This T cell receptor (beta chain) was sequenced in a study of T cells after yellow fever vaccination. CDR1 and CDR2 from the germline V gene are DFQATT and SNEGSKA (reference sequence). CDR3 length equals 11 residues. This clonotype was detected only a few times. At one of its ends the junction is not consistent with the germline gene, which may arise from a read error. Making TCR cDNA involved 5'RACE template switching, which added UMIs and a universal primer site. TCRdb analysed the 5' RACE reads with MiXCR anew, one entry per CDR3 protein. The sample lists around 260,000 distinct CDR3 sequences; over 4.5% were seen once.

The rearrangement links TRBV20-1 to TRBJ2-1; D uncertain. This TCR derives from a man between 18 and 35 years old who received the YFV17D yellow fever vaccine. This material consisted of CD4+ T cells sorted from PBMCs, taken on the day of the yellow fever booster vaccination. The CDR3 DNA reads TGCAGTGCTAGAGAATACAGTGAGCAGTTCTTC. Translated, it gives CSAREYSEQFF.